The rows below give T cell receptor beta chains drawn from one sample of a study of T cells in Graves' hyperthyroidism and ophthalmopathy. TCRdb re-analysed the multiplex PCR reads in MiXCR, keeping a single row per CDR3 protein. The data show about 49,000 distinct CDR3 sequences, approximately 53% seen once. Sequencing was performed on peripheral blood or thyroid tissue (not recorded which). The receptors here all came from a man younger than 35 with Graves' hyperthyroidism. Both conserved end residues are part of each CDR3. Fields, in order: clone size, J gene, D gene, V gene, CDR3 DNA, CDR3 protein. D genes are given only for firm matches. Clone size, where shown, is once, few, many, or a class for clones that have expanded.

once	TRBJ1-6	TRBD1	TRBV29-1	TGCAGCGCCCAGGACAGGGAGGGTTCACCCCTCCACTTT	CSAQDREGSPLHF
once	TRBJ1-3	.	TRBV11-2	TGCGCCAGCATGCCTCGGACAGCTAACTCTGGAAACACCATACATTTT	CASMPRTANSGNTIHF
many	TRBJ1-1	.	TRBV28	TGTGCCAGCAGTTTCGGGAGGGGGGCAGGGAACACTGAAGCTTTCTTT	CASSFGRGAGNTEAFF
many	TRBJ2-5	.	TRBV4-1	TGCGCCAGCAGCCAAGGACTTTTAGAGACCCAGTACTTC	CASSQGLLETQYF
.	TRBJ2-2	.	TRBV29-1	TGCAGCGTTAAGCCTGGGGACGGGGAGCTGTTTTTT	CSVKPGDGELFF
.	TRBJ1-1	.	TRBV2	TGTGCCAGCAGTGCGGACCTGAACACTGAAGCTTTCTTT	CASSADLNTEAFF
.	TRBJ1-1	.	TRBV11-2	TGTGCCAGCAGCTTAGTCTGGAGGACTGAAGCTTTCTTT	CASSLVWRTEAFF
once	TRBJ2-5	.	TRBV7-2	TGTGCCAGCAGCTTAGATGGGTCGGGGACCCAGTACTTC	CASSLDGSGTQYF
many	TRBJ2-2	.	TRBV5-1	TGCGCCAGCAACCCAGCCGGAGGGTCGAACACCGGGGAGCTGTTTTTT	CASNPAGGSNTGELFF
many	TRBJ1-1	.	TRBV12-3/TRBV12-4	TGTGCCAGCAGTTTAGGGAGGGGGGCTGAAGCTTTCTTT	CASSLGRGAEAFF
.	TRBJ2-7	.	TRBV7-4	TGTGCCAGCAGCTTAGCGAGGCAGGGCGAGCAGTACTTC	CASSLARQGEQYF